These 22 T cell receptor beta chains share one sample of origin, sequenced in a study of blood T cells in healthy people across ages. Alongside a J-beta primer mix, a sample-barcoded 5' primer served in a second PCR lasting 7 to 11 cycles. TCRdb ran MiXCR on the 5' RACE reads and lists one entry per CDR3 protein. Of some 1.4 million distinct CDR3 sequences detected, 40% to 50% appear once; the ten largest clones hold 7.9%. Sequenced input: blood. These receptors originate from a young woman in good health.

This chain uses TRBV7-2 with TRBJ2-1; D gene unclear. The CDR3 is 12 amino acids. V shed 7 bases and J shed 10 bases, with 14 bases lying between them. The germline V gene encodes CDR1 SGHTA and CDR2 FQGNSA. CDR3 sequence (DNA): TGTGCCAGCACCCAAGTCGGTAGCGAGCAGTTCTTC. Protein sequence: CASTQVGSEQFF.

This clonotype was found a few times. The rearrangement joins TRBV12-3 or TRBV12-4 to TRBJ2-1, with TRBD2 matching over 11 bases. The CDR3 consists of 15 residues. J gave up 7 bases and V 6 bases, and 8 bases lay outside the gene matches. CDR3 protein: CASRGTSGSLNEQFF. The CDR3 DNA follows: TGTGCCAGCAGGGGTACTAGCGGGAGCTTGAATGAGCAGTTCTTC.

The V call is TRBV28, the J call TRBJ1-2, with 8 bases lining up with TRBD1. Germline CDR1 reads MDHEN; CDR2 reads SYDVKM. V was clipped by 8 bases and J by 8 bases; unmatched bases: 16. CDR3 size: 15 residues. The CDR3 region has the DNA TGTGCCAGCGGATCCCTACAGGGGGTTTGGGAAGGCTACACCTTC. This codes for CASGSLQGVWEGYTF.

This clonotype has only a few counts. The chain employs TRBV7-2 and TRBJ1-4; 7 bases fit TRBD1. Germline CDR1 is SGHTA and CDR2 is FQGNSA. CDR3 length equals 12 residues. Trimming at V came to 4 bases and at J to 14 bases, leaving 7 bases not matched to a gene. CDR3 sequence: CASSWVQGNLFF. CDR3 nucleotides: TGTGCCAGCAGCTGGGTACAGGGGAATCTGTTTTTT.

The J gene is TRBJ2-4, the V gene TRBV6-4; 9 bases align to TRBD2. The closer fit of TRBJ2-7 to the DNA end suggests the J call may be wrong. From germline, CDR1 is MRHNA and CDR2 SNTAGT. There are 14 residues in the CDR3. CDR3 sequence reads: CASSDNGGRDEQYF. CDR3 bases: TGTGCCAGCAGTGACAATGGCGGGAGGGACGAGCAGTACTTC.

J is TRBJ2-7 and V is TRBV20-1; 8 positions match TRBD2. The germline V gene encodes CDR1 DFQATT and CDR2 SNEGSKA (reference sequence). V dropped 3 bases and J dropped 7; count of bases not matched to a gene: 20. CDR3 length: 17 amino acids. The DNA for the CDR3 is TGCAGTGCTAGGGGAGTCTCACTAGCGGCCGTGAACAATGAGCAGTACTTC. It is translated as CSARGVSLAAVNNEQYF.

The gene calls are TRBV7-9 and TRBJ2-1; TRBD2 aligns across 8 bases. The junction had 6 bases not matched to a gene; V was cut back by 2 bases and J by 9 bases. Germline CDR1 is SEHNR and CDR2 is FQNEAQ (reference sequence). The CDR3 is 14 residues long. The CDR3 coding sequence is TGTGCCAGCAGCTTACCGGGAGGGGCTCTTGAGCAGTTCTTC. Translation gives CASSLPGGALEQFF.

V and J are TRBV28 and TRBJ1-2, with D hard to call. CDR1 is MDHEN, CDR2 SYDVKM, per germline. The CDR3 is 15 residues long. V lost 0 bases and J 1 base, leaving 9 bases between the germline ends. CDR3 sequence reads: CASSLWPVDNYGYTF. CDR3 sequence (DNA): TGTGCCAGCAGTTTATGGCCAGTCGATAACTATGGCTACACCTTC.

This clonotype has just a few counts. This chain connects TRBV25-1 to TRBJ2-7; D not resolved. In germline, CDR1 is MGHDK, CDR2 SYGVNS. V shed 4 bases and J shed 6 bases, with 19 bases lying between them. The CDR3 totals 15 residues. The CDR3 protein is CASSGFSSGLSEQYF. As DNA, the CDR3 is TGTGCCAGCAGTGGATTTAGTTCAGGTCTGTCCGAGCAGTACTTC.

This chain joins TRBV28 and TRBJ2-3; D may be TRBD1 (8 bases). The V gene's germline CDR1 is MDHEN and CDR2 SYDVKM. The CDR3 runs to 15 residues. V was clipped by 5 bases and J by 5 bases, with 17 bases between them. The CDR3 nucleotides are TGTGCCAGCAGTATCGCGGACAGGGAGGGAGATACGCAGTATTTT. It codes for CASSIADREGDTQYF.

The rearrangement uses TRBV27 and TRBJ2-5, with D perhaps matching TRBD2 (5 bases). The V end was cut by 2 bases, the J end by 5 bases, with 15 bases between. The CDR3 has 15 amino acids. The V gene's germline CDR1 is MNHEY and CDR2 SMNVEV (reference sequence). The DNA for the CDR3 is TGTGCCAGCAGTTTACTGGGCAGCGGTTCGGAGACCCAGTACTTC. The encoded protein is CASSLLGSGSETQYF.

CDR3 residues: CASSNEGVGEKLFF. The DNA of the CDR3 is TGTGCCAGCAGCAACGAAGGGGTAGGGGAAAAACTGTTTTTT. The chain combines TRBV21-1 with TRBJ1-4; TRBD1, the table's D call, was not compared with the DNA. TRBV21-1 is tagged as a pseudogene. This CDR3 is 14 amino acids long.

This clonotype was counted only a few times. The chain has TRBV2 and TRBJ2-5; tentative D call: TRBD2 (6 bases). Trimming left V 2 bases short and J 5 bases short, with 15 bases between. Germline CDR1 SNHLY, CDR2 FYNNEI. This CDR3 has 15 amino acids. The CDR3 here is CASSEPGLAKETQYF. In nucleotides, the CDR3 is TGTGCCAGCAGTGAACCCGGGCTAGCGAAGGAGACCCAGTACTTC.

The chain is built from TRBV6-5 and TRBJ2-5; 9 nucleotides match TRBD1. Losses at the gene ends were 1 base for V and 4 bases for J; bases not matched to a gene: 10. In germline, CDR1 is MNHEY, CDR2 SVGAGI. The CDR3 is made up of 17 amino acids. CDR3 sequence reads: CASSYFTGTGLRETQYF. The CDR3 DNA sequence: TGTGCCAGCAGTTACTTTACCGGGACAGGGTTGAGAGAGACCCAGTACTTC.

This clonotype was seen more than once but under ten times. This chain connects TRBV2 to TRBJ2-4; tentatively, D is TRBD2 (6 bases). V lost 4 bases and J lost 0, with 10 bases in between. CDR1 SNHLY and CDR2 FYNNEI come from the germline V gene. The CDR3 runs to 15 residues. The CDR3 loop reads CASSGGVLAKNIQYF. The CDR3 coding sequence is TGTGCCAGCAGTGGGGGGGTACTAGCCAAAAACATTCAGTACTTC.

This clonotype has more than one count but fewer than ten. This CDR3 reads CAITAGFMRPDTQYF. CDR3 nucleotides: TGTGCCATCACAGCGGGGTTCATGAGGCCAGATACGCAGTATTTT. V gene TRBV10-3 combines with J gene TRBJ2-3, with 7 nucleotides matching TRBD2. The CDR3 consists of 15 residues. Germline assignment: CDR1 ENHRY and CDR2 SYGVKD. The J segment lost 4 bases and the V segment lost 7 bases, leaving 11 bases of the junction unmatched.

This clonotype was counted only a few times. The CDR3 coding sequence is TGCAGTGCTACGGGTTCGGGTGGCTACACCTTC. It encodes CSATGSGGYTF. V gene TRBV20-1 combines with J gene TRBJ1-2, with D uncertain. The V gene lost 4 bases and the J gene lost 7 bases, with 10 bases spanning the gap. CDR1 is DFQATT, CDR2 SNEGSKA, per germline (reference sequence). The CDR3 has 11 residues.

The V gene is TRBV7-3, the J gene TRBJ2-3; 8 bases are a match to TRBD2. CDR3 length equals 16 residues. V shed 0 bases, J shed 1 base, and the junction held 3 bases outside the gene matches. CDR1 is SGHTA, CDR2 FQGTGA, per germline. CDR3 sequence reads: CASSLTPGGGTDTQYF. DNA of the CDR3: TGTGCCAGCAGCTTAACCCCGGGGGGGGGCACAGATACGCAGTATTTT.

A few counts support this clonotype. The J gene is TRBJ2-5, the V gene TRBV6-5; TRBD2 matches at 7 bases. The end of the DNA aligns better with TRBJ2-7, so the J call may be wrong. The CDR3 has 15 residues. Germline CDR1 and CDR2: MNHEY and SVGAGI. CDR3 sequence reads: CASSTPGGSKNEQYF. The CDR3 region has the DNA TGTGCCAGCAGTACCCCGGGCGGGAGTAAAAACGAGCAGTACTTC.

The genes are TRBV20-1 and TRBJ1-1; D remains ambiguous. V was trimmed by 6 bases and J by 3 bases, leaving 8 bases between them. In germline, CDR1 is DFQATT, CDR2 SNEGSKA (reference sequence). This CDR3 has 11 amino acids. CDR3 amino acids: CSARGYTEAFF. For the CDR3, the DNA is TGCAGTGCACGGGGTTACACTGAAGCTTTCTTT.

The CDR3 coding sequence is TGTGCCAGCAGTTCGTCGCAGGGGGCGCCCGAGCAGTACTTC. The encoded protein is CASSSSQGAPEQYF. This sequence joins TRBV27 and TRBJ2-7, with 8 bases aligning to TRBD1. Germline CDR1 and CDR2: MNHEY and SMNVEV (reference sequence). The CDR3 length is 14 residues. With 4 bases clipped from V and 6 bases from J, the junction kept 8 bases outside the gene matches.

This clonotype was recorded only once. The V and J genes are TRBV29-1 and TRBJ2-1, with 8 bases aligning to TRBD2. V shed 7 bases and J 6 bases; nucleotides not matched to a gene: 8. The CDR3 extends over 13 amino acids. CDR1 and CDR2 from the germline V gene are SQVTM and ANQGSEA. DNA of the CDR3: TGCAGCGACCGAGGGACTAGTGGCAATGAGCAGTTCTTC. Protein product: CSDRGTSGNEQFF.